The clone carrying this TCR beta chain appeared once. Profiled with immunoSEQ multiplex PCR; TCRdb holds only in-frame clones, not every one. The table records tens of thousands of clones, 90% to 95% of them present only once. The source of the sample is a study of OX40 agonist ivuxolimab in advanced cancers. Looking at the study overall: Treatment of patients was with ivuxolimab, an agonistic anti-OX40 (CD134) antibody.

The CDR3 consists of 14 residues. The V end lost 0 bases, the J end lost 7 bases, and 12 bases lay between the germline ends. The V gene's germline CDR1 is ENHRY and CDR2 SYGVKD. The TCR comes from an adult with an advanced solid tumor such as melanoma, head and neck, liver or kidney cancer. The chain has TRBV10-3 and TRBJ1-1; D may be TRBD1 (5 bases). The sequencing used CD4+ or CD8+ T cells sorted from blood, collected in a trial of the OX40 agonist ivuxolimab. Written as DNA, the CDR3 is TGTGCCATCAGTGAGTCGGGGGAAATTGGTGAAGCTTTCTTT. Encoded protein: CAISESGEIGEAFF.